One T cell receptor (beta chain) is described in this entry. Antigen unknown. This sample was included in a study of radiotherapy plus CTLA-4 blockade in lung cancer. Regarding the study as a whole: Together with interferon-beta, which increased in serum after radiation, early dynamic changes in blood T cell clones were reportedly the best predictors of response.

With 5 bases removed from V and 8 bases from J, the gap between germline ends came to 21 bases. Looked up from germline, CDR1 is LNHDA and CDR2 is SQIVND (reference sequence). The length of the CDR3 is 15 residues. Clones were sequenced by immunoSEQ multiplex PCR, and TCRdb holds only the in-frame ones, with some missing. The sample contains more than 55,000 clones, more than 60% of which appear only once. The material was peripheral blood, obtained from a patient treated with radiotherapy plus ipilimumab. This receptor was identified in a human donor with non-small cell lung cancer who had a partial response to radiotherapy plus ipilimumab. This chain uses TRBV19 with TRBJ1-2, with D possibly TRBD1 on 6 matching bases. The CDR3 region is CASSSRQVSTGGYTF. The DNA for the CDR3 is TGTGCCAGTAGTTCTAGACAGGTCTCAACGGGAGGCTACACCTTC.